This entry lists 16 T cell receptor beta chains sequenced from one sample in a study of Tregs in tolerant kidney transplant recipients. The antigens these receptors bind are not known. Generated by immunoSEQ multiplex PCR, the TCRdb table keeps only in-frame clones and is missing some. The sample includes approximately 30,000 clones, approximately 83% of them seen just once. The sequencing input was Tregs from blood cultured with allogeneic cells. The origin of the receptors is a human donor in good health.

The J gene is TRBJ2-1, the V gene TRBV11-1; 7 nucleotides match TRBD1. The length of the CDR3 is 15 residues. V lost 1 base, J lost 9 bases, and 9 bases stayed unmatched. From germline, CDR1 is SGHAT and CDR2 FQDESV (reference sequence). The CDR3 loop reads CASSLGTGVRGEQFF. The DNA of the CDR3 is TGTGCCAGCAGCTTAGGAACAGGGGTTAGAGGTGAGCAGTTCTTC.

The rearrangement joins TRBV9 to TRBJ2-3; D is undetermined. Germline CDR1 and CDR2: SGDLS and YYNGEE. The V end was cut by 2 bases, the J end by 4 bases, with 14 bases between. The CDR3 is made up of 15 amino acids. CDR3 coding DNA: TGTGCCAGCAGCGTGAGTTTGCGGTGGGCAGATACGCAGTATTTT. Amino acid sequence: CASSVSLRWADTQYF. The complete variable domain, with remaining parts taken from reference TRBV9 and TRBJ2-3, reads DSGVTQTPKHLITATGQRVTLRCSPRSGDLSVYWYQQSLDQGLQFLIQYYNGEERAKGNILERFSAQQFPDLHSELNLSSLELGDSALYFCASSVSLRWADTQYFGPGTRLTVL.

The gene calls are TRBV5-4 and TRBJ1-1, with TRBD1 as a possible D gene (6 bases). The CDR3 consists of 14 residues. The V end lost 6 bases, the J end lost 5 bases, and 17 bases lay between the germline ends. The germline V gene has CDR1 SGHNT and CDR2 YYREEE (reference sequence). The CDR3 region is CASNVGARRTEAFF. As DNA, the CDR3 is TGTGCCAGCAACGTGGGGGCAAGGCGTACTGAAGCTTTCTTT.

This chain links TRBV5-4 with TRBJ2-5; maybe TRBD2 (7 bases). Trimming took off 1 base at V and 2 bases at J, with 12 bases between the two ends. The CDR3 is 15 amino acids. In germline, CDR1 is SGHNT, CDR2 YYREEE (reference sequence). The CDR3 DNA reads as TGTGCCAGCAGCTTGCAAGGGGGGGCACAAGAGACCCAGTACTTC. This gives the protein CASSLQGGAQETQYF.

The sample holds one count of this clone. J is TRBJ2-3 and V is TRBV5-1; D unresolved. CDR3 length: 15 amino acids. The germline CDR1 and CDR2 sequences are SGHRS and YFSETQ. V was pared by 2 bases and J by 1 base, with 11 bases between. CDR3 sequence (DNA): TGCGCCAGCAGCTTAAGTAGGCAGGGCACAGATACGCAGTATTTT. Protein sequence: CASSLSRQGTDTQYF. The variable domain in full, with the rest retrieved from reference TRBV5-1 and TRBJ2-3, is KAGVTQTPRYLIKTRGQQVTLSCSPISGHRSVSWYQQTPGQGLQFLFEYFSETQRNKGNFPGRFSGRQFSNSRSEMNVSTLELGDSALYLCASSLSRQGTDTQYFGPGTRLTVL.

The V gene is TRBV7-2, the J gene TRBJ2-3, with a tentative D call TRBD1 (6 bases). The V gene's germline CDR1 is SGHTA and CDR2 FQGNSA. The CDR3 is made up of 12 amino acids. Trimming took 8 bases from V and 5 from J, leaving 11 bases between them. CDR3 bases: TGTGCCAGCCGAGAAGGGGGAGATACGCAGTATTTT. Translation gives CASREGGDTQYF.

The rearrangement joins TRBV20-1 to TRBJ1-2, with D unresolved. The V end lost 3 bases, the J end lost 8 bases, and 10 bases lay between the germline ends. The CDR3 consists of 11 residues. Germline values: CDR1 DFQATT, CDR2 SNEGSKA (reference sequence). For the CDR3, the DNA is TGCAGTGCTAGGGCTACGGGGGGCTACACCTTC. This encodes CSARATGGYTF.

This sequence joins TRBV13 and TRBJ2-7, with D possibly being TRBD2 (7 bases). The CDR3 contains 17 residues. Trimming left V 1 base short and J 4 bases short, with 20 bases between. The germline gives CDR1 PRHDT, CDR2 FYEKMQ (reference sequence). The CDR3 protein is CASSLVRGGGAPYEQYF. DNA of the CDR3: TGTGCCAGCAGCTTAGTCCGGGGTGGGGGGGCCCCGTACGAGCAGTACTTC. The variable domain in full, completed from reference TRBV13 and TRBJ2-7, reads AAGVIQSPRHLIKEKRETATLKCYPIPRHDTVYWYQQGPGQDPQFLISFYEKMQSDKGSIPDRFSAQQFSDYHSELNMSSLELGDSALYFCASSLVRGGGAPYEQYFGPGTRLTVT.

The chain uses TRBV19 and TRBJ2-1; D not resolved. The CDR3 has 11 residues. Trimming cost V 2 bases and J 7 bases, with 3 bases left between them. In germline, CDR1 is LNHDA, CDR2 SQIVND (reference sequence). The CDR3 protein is CASSILNEQFF. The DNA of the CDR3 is TGTGCCAGTAGTATACTAAATGAGCAGTTCTTC.

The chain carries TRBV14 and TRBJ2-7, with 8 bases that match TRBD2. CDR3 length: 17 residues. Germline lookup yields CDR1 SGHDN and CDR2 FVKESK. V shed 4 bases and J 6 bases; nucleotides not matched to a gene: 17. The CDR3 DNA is TGTGCCAGCAGCCCCAGGCGGGCGGGGGGTGTCTGGCGCGAGCAGTACTTC. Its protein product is CASSPRRAGGVWREQYF. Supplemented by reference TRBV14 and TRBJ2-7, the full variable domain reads EAGVTQFPSHSVIEKGQTVTLRCDPISGHDNLYWYRRVMGKEIKFLLHFVKESKQDESGMPNNRFLAERTGGTYSTLKVQPAELEDSGVYFCASSPRRAGGVWREQYFGPGTRLTVT.

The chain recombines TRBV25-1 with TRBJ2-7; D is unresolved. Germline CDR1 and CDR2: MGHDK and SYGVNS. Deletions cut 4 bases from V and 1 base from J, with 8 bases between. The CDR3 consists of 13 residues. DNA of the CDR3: TGTGCCAGCAGTGCGGCAGGATCCTACGAGCAGTACTTC. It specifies CASSAAGSYEQYF.

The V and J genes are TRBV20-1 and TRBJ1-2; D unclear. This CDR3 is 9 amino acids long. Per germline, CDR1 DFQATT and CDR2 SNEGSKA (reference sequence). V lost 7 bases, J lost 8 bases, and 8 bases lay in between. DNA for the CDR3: TGCAGTGGAGGTCACGGCTACACCTTC. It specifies CSGGHGYTF.

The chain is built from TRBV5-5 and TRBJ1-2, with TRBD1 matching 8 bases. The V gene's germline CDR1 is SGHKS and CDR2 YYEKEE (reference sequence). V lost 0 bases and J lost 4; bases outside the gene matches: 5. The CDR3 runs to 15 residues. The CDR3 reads CASSLGTGPFYGYTF. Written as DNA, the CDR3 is TGTGCCAGCAGCTTGGGGACAGGGCCCTTCTATGGCTACACCTTC.

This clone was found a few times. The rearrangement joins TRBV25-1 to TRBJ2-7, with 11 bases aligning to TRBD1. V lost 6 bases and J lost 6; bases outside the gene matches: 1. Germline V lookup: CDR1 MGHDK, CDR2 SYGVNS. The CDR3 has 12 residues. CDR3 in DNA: TGTGCCAGCAGGGGGACAGGGGGCGAGCAGTACTTC. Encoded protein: CASRGTGGEQYF.

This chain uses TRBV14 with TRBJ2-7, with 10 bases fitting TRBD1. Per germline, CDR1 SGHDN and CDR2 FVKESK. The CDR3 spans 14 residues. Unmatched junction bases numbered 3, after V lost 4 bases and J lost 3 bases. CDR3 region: CASSRRTGGYEQYF. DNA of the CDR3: TGTGCCAGCAGCCGCAGGACAGGGGGCTACGAGCAGTACTTC.

CDR3 sequence: CASSPLGGVGEAFF. The CDR3 DNA is TGTGCCAGCAGCCCCTTAGGCGGGGTTGGGGAAGCTTTCTTT. This chain connects TRBV7-2 to TRBJ1-1; D is ambiguous. This CDR3 has 14 amino acids. Germline values: CDR1 SGHTA, CDR2 FQGNSA. The V and J ends lost 5 bases and 8 bases respectively, with 18 bases between them.